This TCR beta chain was sequenced in a study of shared clonotypes between healthy human individuals (dated by TCRdb to about 2020). For the study in its entirety: Two women and a few men aged 18 to 49 years were included in the cohort. For each donor, CD4 naive and CD4 memory were each given three plates, CD8 naive was given two plates, and CD8 memory was given one plate. The study deeply sequenced blood TCR repertoires of five healthy adults to estimate repertoire size and the extent of clonotype sharing between individuals. Libraries were prepared and TCR repertoires were sequenced by different laboratories using diverse techniques, in order to increase sequencing depth and limit assay-specific biases. Each donor's leukapheresis produced roughly between roughly 0.85 and 9.5 billion PBMCs. What the study reported, not specific to this receptor: Incomplete sequencing was indicated by rarefaction of sorted-subset datasets, despite the large sequencing depth. Sampling was restricted to blood, and TCR repertoires in tissues likely differ from the TCR repertoires found in blood. Higher generation probabilities were observed for clonotypes shared by all four sorted-subset donors than for non-shared clonotypes. Naive subsets generally had larger estimated clonotype richness than memory subsets. The genetic and exposure-history diversity represented was limited by the small number of donors. Based on pairwise subsampling, the degree of clonotype sharing among donors was expected to be affected by sequencing depth. Sharing across a handful of donors was observed for 5% to 6.5% of naive CD4, under 4% of naive CD8, about 2.3% of memory CD4, and about 0.4% of memory CD8 clonotypes.

Using the deep immunoSEQ assay, TCR CDR3 regions were amplified from genomic DNA by multiplex PCR. Genomic DNA extracted from each cell subset was distributed evenly over all wells of several immunoSEQ 96-well plates, and each plate served as one replicate. Each replicate PCR for sorted subsets received roughly 200 ng genomic DNA, equal to about 30,000 T cell genomes. The purified libraries were quantified using a Qubit 3.0 fluorometer, sized with a Bioanalyzer 2100, and then quantified again using the KAPA Library Quantification kit. Each immunoSEQ 96-well plate was sequenced on its own single-read 150-cycle Illumina NextSeq 550 flow cell. In the source study's methods: The immunoSEQ output contained only junctional sequences without quality scores, so filtering could not match that applied to full-length reads. To assign V/J genes and CDR3, sequences were annotated against IMGT germline references using PyIR, a Python wrapper for IgBLAST v1.9. Reads were removed for weak V/J assignments (E-value above 1e-6), missing CDR3, stop codons, out-of-frame junctions, or ambiguous translated residues. V3J clonotypes were defined as sequences sharing the same inferred V gene, J gene, and CDR3 amino acid sequence. To compute the percentage overlap between repertoires, the number of shared unique clonotypes was divided by the size of the smaller repertoire. Richness of each repertoire was evaluated using RTK rarefaction, the Chao1 estimator, and Recon v2.1 estimates of unobserved clonotypes. Generation probabilities for all TCRbeta clonotypes obtained by the gDNA method from a handful of donors were computed using OLGA. This is the immuneACCESS table as TCRdb keeps it, with only in-frame sequences that have V and J called. A part of the clones is gone; compared with another copy, unresolved V genes explain less than half, and the rest is unexplained. Clonal size and the V and J genes are those of that table, whereas D and trimming came from the DNA. Recorded for this sample are 800,000 to 950,000 clones; around 96% of them occurred a single time. The leading ten clones occupy about 0.25% of the sample.

Comments on this clone: This clone's antigen is unknown. No base quality information exists; no much larger clone differs at one position.

From a lookup of the germline V gene, CDR1 and CDR2 are ENHRY and SYGVKD. At the junction V is shortened by 11 bases and J by 4 bases, with 23 bases in between. Counted from cysteine to phenylalanine, this CDR3 has 15 amino acids. Just the 45-base CDR3 DNA is kept, in frame starting at base 1. CD8 naive samples were CD45RO-negative cells positively selected for CCR7, giving a CD45RA+CCR7+ population that excluded TemRA cells. The donors were healthy, HIV-negative adults with no recently reported acute infections or vaccinations. Every donor was a Caucasian adult residing in Nashville, Tennessee, USA. Blood was obtained by leukapheresis, after which PBMCs were separated by Ficoll-Histopaque density gradient centrifugation and cryopreserved in liquid nitrogen vapor phase. Analytical flow cytometry was used to check the purity and quantity of each magnetically sorted T cell population. Each sorted fraction had its genomic DNA isolated and then quantified by UV absorbance on a Nanodrop 2000c.

Sequences were obtained from naive CD8+ T cells sorted from blood. In light of the paper, this sample's cell subset or site label describes: CD45RA+CCR7+. The V gene is TRBV10-3 and the J gene is TRBJ1-1; the best D guess is TRBD1, with 6 bases matching. The receptor comes from a man aged 25 to 45 in good health. The encoded CDR3 is CAAGHVSGQSTEAFF. The DNA reads TGTGCCGCAGGCCACGTATCGGGACAATCCACTGAAGCTTTCTTT.